The subject of this entry is one TCR beta chain. Its target antigen remains unknown. Base qualities are not provided; no much larger clone lies one nucleotide away. The data were taken from a study of HIV-infected patients and healthy controls (TCRdb year 2014). For the study in its entirety: Although they stayed below normal ranges, CD4 counts in about 90% of the 16 patients rose modestly but significantly after three months of therapy. CD8 counts showed no consistent shift during early therapy, whereas the CD4:CD8 ratio rose slightly. After a further year of therapy, viral load was undetectable in all patients, having already become undetectable in about 75% of the 16 patients by the second bleed. Overall T-cell lymphocytopenia was not observed in the patients, and no significant difference from controls was found in total CDR3 counts per chain. The question the study tested was whether immune perturbation and reconstitution could be captured by deep TCR repertoire sequencing of small blood samples from HIV patients. Results and caveats for the whole study, not just this receptor: Using whole blood restricted sequencing depth and prevented separating the dynamics of distinct T-cell subpopulations. The pairing of alpha and beta chains was not determined in the samples. HLA typing of donors was not performed in the study. Significantly higher mean Gini indices were seen in HIV-infected repertoires than in controls, possibly reflecting oligoclonality. Healthy controls shared more CDR3s between individuals than HIV+ patients, by Jaccard index and by count of highly shared sequences. During therapy, a significant decrease in frequency was seen for HIV-associated CDR3s, whereas no significant change was found for CMV-associated CDR3s, although most of them became more frequent. Compared with controls, HIV-infected patients showed significantly different mean usage of eight alpha and eight beta V genes. Alpha-chain CDR3s from MAIT cells occurred at high frequency in healthy controls but were severely depleted in HIV+ repertoires. The observed differences in diversity were not explained by the slight differences in age and sex profiles between the study cohorts. Unequal numbers of distinct sequences between patients and controls complicated comparisons, and size-matching overweighted rare events from HIV-infected data. The apparent post-therapy recovery of the Gini index in HIV-infected patients was not reproduced in size-matched repertoire data. Compared with untreated HIV+ repertoires, healthy control repertoires had roughly threefold more distinct CDR3s and higher Shannon diversity. Treated samples reflected only 2 to 3 months of therapy, arguably too short to observe immune reconstitution given low adult thymic output. Processing was restricted to sixteen HIV-infected individuals, which the authors judged to be a major constraint on the generalizability of the findings.

In the germline V gene (reference sequence), CDR1 corresponds to MNHEY and CDR2 to SMNVEV. From its cysteine to its phenylalanine, the CDR3 spans 18 amino acids. Only CDR3 DNA remains: 54 bases, in frame from the first base. At the junction V is shortened by 1 base and J by 2 bases; bases outside the gene matches: 11. SuperScript III was used to reverse transcribe 500 ng RNA with primers targeting the alpha and beta constant regions. Alpha and beta chain libraries were generated separately via chain-specific third strand synthesis with multiplexing indices. The protocol used a single primer pair to amplify all rearrangements within a chain, which avoided primer bias, and attached molecular barcodes to each cDNA molecule. T4 RNA Ligase 1 joined purified cDNA to a 5' RACE adapter that carried a random hexamer and the SP2 sequencing primer site. Second strand synthesis was primed from the SP2 site with Phusion polymerase, using slow temperature ramps to favor optimal annealing. Joined together, two random hexamer sequences that had both been added before amplification formed the 12-nucleotide barcode of each molecule. A short first PCR added P5 and P7 adapter elements plus a second index, followed by an approximately 24-cycle amplification PCR with P5s and P7 primers. In total the libraries went through about 25 PCR cycles, after which the libraries were quantified on a Qubit, sized on a Bioanalyzer, and diluted to 4 to 5 nM. The normalized libraries were sequenced on an Illumina MiSeq using 2 x 250 paired-end kits. Reverse transcription reactions were cleaned up on MinElute columns and eluted into approximately 10 ul Tris-Cl. The adapter ligations were run for roughly 25 hours at 16 degrees C, and AMPure XP beads at a 1:1 ratio were afterwards used to clean them. Under the source paper's analysis protocol: A modified Decombinator that output V, J, insert and barcode information was used to process the demultiplexed FASTQ files. Any sequence that shared a barcode yet differed from the dominant sequence was discarded as an error, and the number of original cDNA molecules was estimated by counting barcodes clustered at Levenshtein distance 3. The R packages ineq, vegan, igraph and RCytoscape were used for downstream analyses, together with IMGT nomenclature and CDR3 definitions. V gene usage was calculated across distinct sequences, with every TCR tallied a single time to avoid skew from clonal expansion. Within a donor, similarity networks joined unique CDR3 amino acid sequences in every case where two of them were separated by a single Levenshtein edit. Published HIV-specific CDR3s (around 90 alpha, roughly 700 beta) and CMV-specific CDR3s (roughly 14 alpha, a few hundred beta) were compiled and searched for in the repertoires. It was shown by random subsampling to size-matched repertoires that the decreased diversity of patients was not caused by their lower sequence numbers. Starting from the raw public reads, TCRdb applied fastp trimming at Q25, assembled clones with MiXCR and retained in-frame beta chains. Rows are unified per CDR3 protein, each entry keeping the most common DNA and genes. The V and J calls reflect TCRdb's pipeline rather than the authors' work. The sample includes 6,000 to 7,000 distinct CDR3 sequences, with about 7.4% observed a single time. The top ten hold 15% to 20% of the sample.

Follow-up blood was drawn from HIV-infected patients roughly three months, about 14 weeks, after the initiation of antiretroviral therapy. Whole blood was used without cell fractionation, so the repertoire reflected all unsorted peripheral T cells. For RNA extraction, around 2.5 ml of peripheral blood was drawn into Tempus tubes. Treatment interruptions were among the grounds for excluding patients from enrollment, as were febrile or AIDS-related illness, tumors, hepatitis B or C coinfection, immunomodulatory therapy and recent vaccination. Residual genomic DNA was removed with the TURBO-DNase kit and globin mRNA was depleted with GLOBINclear.

The sequence joins TRBV27 to TRBJ2-3, with TRBD1 identical over 8 junction bases. The TCR originated in an adult with HIV infection. This specimen was blood, taken during antiretroviral therapy. The CDR3 protein: CASSLLGTGDLLTDTQYF. The DNA is as follows: TGTGCCAGCAGTTTATTGGGGACAGGAGACCTACTCACAGATACGCAGTATTTT.